Described below is a single T cell receptor beta chain sequence and its context. TCR beta cDNA libraries included unique molecular identifiers. A single record per CDR3 protein comes from TCRdb applying MiXCR to the PCR reads. The sample comprises some 160,000 distinct CDR3 sequences, 35% to 40% of which are singletons, and under 30% rests with the top ten. Germline CDR1 is SNHLY and CDR2 is FYNNEI. With 9 bases clipped from V and 0 bases from J, the junction kept 12 bases outside the gene matches. The CDR3 runs 17 residues. This entry comes from a study of post-analysis software for immune sequencing data.

The chain carries TRBV2 and TRBJ2-3, with 10 bases identical to TRBD2. The input for sequencing was blood, taken after autologous hematopoietic stem cell transplantation. The receptor's source is a girl between 5 and 17 years old with multiple sclerosis. CDR3 in amino acids: CARNGTSAQNSTDTQYF. CDR3 DNA: TGTGCCAGAAACGGGACTAGCGCACAAAATAGCACAGATACGCAGTATTTT.